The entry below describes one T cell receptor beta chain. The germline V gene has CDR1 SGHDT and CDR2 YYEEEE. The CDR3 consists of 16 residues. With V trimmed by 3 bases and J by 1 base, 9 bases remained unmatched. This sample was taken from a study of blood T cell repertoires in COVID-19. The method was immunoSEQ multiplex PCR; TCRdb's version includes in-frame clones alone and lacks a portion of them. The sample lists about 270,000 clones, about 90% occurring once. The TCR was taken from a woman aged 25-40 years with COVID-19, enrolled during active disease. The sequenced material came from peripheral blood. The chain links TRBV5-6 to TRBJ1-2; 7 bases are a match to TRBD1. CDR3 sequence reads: CASSWGTVIYNYGYTF. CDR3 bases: TGTGCCAGCAGCTGGGGGACAGTAATTTATAACTATGGCTACACCTTC.